The source of this T cell receptor beta chain is a study of blood T cell repertoires in COVID-19. Study information: Whether acute or convalescent, the COVID-19 samples came from the United States, Italy and Spain.

Authors' methods: Scientists estimated how many nucleated cells there were by amplifying reference gene primers. The assay was immunoSEQ multiplex PCR, and TCRdb's table has in-frame clones only and misses some. V, J and clone size were drawn from that table, and D and trimming were deduced from the DNA. The sample shows approximately 58,000 clones, roughly 88% of them seen only once. The CDR3 is 16 amino acids. V was cut by 1 base and J by 1 base, with 13 bases left in between. Germline CDR1 and CDR2: LGHNA and YNFKEQ. This sequence originates from a woman aged 60-70 years with acute or convalescent COVID-19. This chain connects TRBV4-2 to TRBJ2-5; possible D gene TRBD2, 6 bases. Sample: peripheral blood. The CDR3 spells CASSQAYGGAQETQYF. The CDR3 DNA is TGTGCCAGCAGCCAAGCGTACGGGGGAGCCCAAGAGACCCAGTACTTC.